Below, 17 T cell receptor beta chains from the same sample are listed, as sequenced in a study of control samples from healthy donors and cancer patients. The data were produced by immunoSEQ multiplex PCR, yet TCRdb's version contains in-frame clones alone and is incomplete. In the table there are 400,000 to 450,000 clones, over 75% of which are singletons. Material: PBMCs. These receptors originate from a man aged 35-49 years with head and neck cancer.

The table lists this clone with a few counts. The V and J genes are TRBV4-3 and TRBJ1-2, with 9 bases that match TRBD1. J lost 5 bases, V lost 4 bases, and 11 bases had no gene match. Germline assignment: CDR1 LGHNA and CDR2 YSLEER. The CDR3 totals 16 residues. The DNA for the CDR3 is TGCGCCAGCAGCCTTTTAGGGAGGGACAGGGCGTATGGCTACACCTTC. Translating gives CASSLLGRDRAYGYTF.

The V gene is TRBV30, the J gene TRBJ2-7, with 12 positions matching TRBD1. There are 16 residues in the CDR3. Germline CDR1 and CDR2: GTSNPN and SVGIG (reference sequence). J lost 7 bases, V lost 0 bases, and 10 bases had no gene match. The CDR3 region is CAWSVQGTGGRGEQYF. CDR3 DNA: TGTGCCTGGAGTGTACAGGGGACAGGGGGCCGGGGGGAGCAGTACTTC.

The CDR3 DNA reads as TGTGCCAGCGAATCCGGGACAGGGAATGATTATGAAAAACTGTTTTTT. Residues: CASESGTGNDYEKLFF. The rearrangement uses TRBV25-1 and TRBJ1-4; 9 bases are shared with TRBD1. Germline assignment: CDR1 MGHDK and CDR2 SYGVNS. J was trimmed by 6 bases and V by 8 bases; bases with no gene match: 13. This CDR3 region has 16 residues. Using reference TRBV25-1 and TRBJ1-4 for the parts outside the CDR3, the full variable domain is EADIYQTPRYLVIGTGKKITLECSQTMGHDKMYWYQQDPGMELHLIHYSYGVNSTEKGDLSSESTVSRIRTEHFPLTLESARPSHTSQYLCASESGTGNDYEKLFFGSGTQLSVL.

Written as DNA, the CDR3 is TGTGCCTGGGGGCGGACATCCCAGGGCTACACCTTC. The encoded protein is CAWGRTSQGYTF. V gene TRBV30 combines with J gene TRBJ1-2, with a tentative D call TRBD1 (5 bases). The V and J ends lost 5 bases and 8 bases respectively, with 15 bases between them. Germline-derived CDR1 and CDR2 are GTSNPN and SVGIG (reference sequence). The CDR3 runs 12 residues.

The chain employs TRBV6-5 and TRBJ2-1, with 8 bases fitting TRBD2. The CDR3 sequence is 16 residues long. V was pared by 0 bases and J by 7 bases, with 8 bases of the junction left unmatched. Germline V gene lookup returns CDR1 MNHEY and CDR2 SVGAGI. The CDR3 nucleotides are TGTGCCAGCAGTTACTCTATCAGCGGGAGTCGAAATGAGCAGTTCTTC. Its protein is CASSYSISGSRNEQFF.

The CDR3 region is CASSAYRGLSYNEQFF. In nucleotides, the CDR3 is TGTGCCAGCAGTGCTTACAGGGGACTTTCCTACAATGAGCAGTTCTTC. V is TRBV6-1 and J is TRBJ2-1, with D perhaps matching TRBD1 (7 bases). CDR3 length: 16 residues. V gave up 4 bases and J gave up 1 base, with 14 bases separating them. Germline V gives CDR1 MNHNS, CDR2 SASEGT.

The chain joins TRBV4-1 to TRBJ1-4, with D unclear. The CDR3 totals 16 residues. Germline CDR1 MGHRA, CDR2 YSYEKL. Between the trimmed V and J ends, which lost 0 bases and 8 bases, there was a span of 16 bases. CDR3 bases: TGCGCCAGCAGCCAAGATAAGCTGCGTCACCAGGAAAAACTGTTTTTT. Its translation: CASSQDKLRHQEKLFF.

This CDR3 is CATRAPGGEKLFF. DNA of the CDR3: TGTGCCACCCGGGCCCCCGGGGGTGAAAAACTGTTTTTT. The V gene is TRBV10-3, the J gene TRBJ1-4; D might be TRBD1 (5 bases). The CDR3 is made up of 13 amino acids. CDR1 ENHRY and CDR2 SYGVKD come from the germline V gene. V was pared by 10 bases and J by 7 bases, with 16 bases between.

The chain joins TRBV28 to TRBJ2-3; a possible D gene is TRBD1 (6 bases). The length of the CDR3 is 13 residues. Germline-derived CDR1 and CDR2 are MDHEN and SYDVKM. V was cut by 6 bases and J by 0 bases, with 7 bases left in between. The chain's CDR3 is CASRTGSTDTQYF. The DNA for the CDR3 is TGTGCCAGCAGGACAGGAAGCACAGATACGCAGTATTTT.

The rearrangement links TRBV27 to TRBJ1-2, with unresolved D. Per the germline V gene, CDR1 is MNHEY and CDR2 is SMNVEV (reference sequence). V was clipped by 2 bases and J by 8 bases, with 3 bases between them. The CDR3 spans 10 residues. This chain's CDR3 is CASSLRGYTF. The CDR3 nucleotides are TGTGCCAGCAGTTTAAGGGGCTACACCTTC.

The chain couples TRBV2 to TRBJ2-7, with 13 positions matching TRBD2. Germline V gene data show CDR1 as SNHLY and CDR2 as FYNNEI. V trimming: 5 bases; J trimming: 0 bases; junction bases outside the gene matches: 13. The CDR3 contains 19 residues. CDR3 bases: TGTGCCAGCAGTACACCGGGACTAGCGGGATGGGCGAGCTCCTACGAGCAGTACTTC. This encodes CASSTPGLAGWASSYEQYF.

To note about this clone: One end of the junction is discordant with germline, which a read error may explain. The gene calls are TRBV2 and TRBJ2-1; 9 bases match TRBD1. The length of the CDR3 is 15 residues. Germline CDR1 SNHLY, CDR2 FYNNEI. The CDR3 spells CVSRTRDRVFNEQFF. Here the CDR3 DNA reads TGTGTCAGCAGGACGAGGGACAGGGTCTTCAATGAGCAGTTCTTC.

In its sample, this clone was seen once. The gene calls are TRBV7-3 and TRBJ2-1; 8 nucleotides align to TRBD2. Trimming removed 4 bases from V and 5 bases from J; junction bases left unmatched: 7. The germline V gene encodes CDR1 SGHTA and CDR2 FQGTGA. The CDR3 has 15 residues. CDR3 nucleotide sequence: TGTGCCAGCAGCTCAACTAGCGGCACTGACAATGAGCAGTTCTTC. Translating gives CASSSTSGTDNEQFF.

V is TRBV4-1 and J is TRBJ2-1, with 9 bases lining up with TRBD2. The CDR3 totals 16 residues. Germline V gives CDR1 MGHRA, CDR2 YSYEKL. Trimming removed 4 bases from V and 0 bases from J; junction bases left unmatched: 4. This CDR3 is CASSRLAESSYNEQFF. The CDR3 region has the DNA TGCGCCAGCAGCCGACTAGCGGAAAGCTCCTACAATGAGCAGTTCTTC.

Only one count was recorded for this clone. This chain connects TRBV7-3 to TRBJ2-3, with 7 positions matching TRBD2. The V and J ends lost 0 bases and 6 bases, in that order; junction bases with no gene match: 6. In germline, CDR1 is SGHTA, CDR2 FQGTGA. The CDR3 runs 15 residues. As DNA, the CDR3 is TGTGCCAGCAGCTTAACTCCCTCAGCGGGGGATACGCAGTATTTT. Amino acids: CASSLTPSAGDTQYF.

The V and J genes are TRBV11-2 and TRBJ2-7, with TRBD2 matching over 9 bases. This CDR3 region has 15 residues. V was clipped by 5 bases and J by 7 bases; unmatched bases: 12. Germline loops: CDR1 SGHAT, CDR2 FQNNGV. CDR3 sequence: CASSPVAGGPGEQYF. The CDR3, as DNA: TGTGCCAGCAGCCCTGTTGCGGGAGGGCCGGGAGAGCAGTACTTC.

This chain links TRBV29-1 with TRBJ1-1; perhaps TRBD1 as D (5 bases). Germline values: CDR1 SQVTM, CDR2 ANQGSEA. V lost 6 bases, J lost 0 bases, and 17 bases lay in between. The CDR3 spans 15 residues. The CDR3 reads CSVQPGAAMNTEAFF. CDR3 bases: TGCAGCGTCCAGCCCGGGGCAGCCATGAACACTGAAGCTTTCTTT.